The clone carrying this T cell receptor (beta chain) was counted a few times. What it binds is unknown. The sample is drawn from a study of T-cell memory formation after mild COVID-19. In the study overall: Clusters of TCRs were largely donor specific.

TCRdb processed the 5' RACE reads anew with MiXCR; each CDR3 protein has one entry. The profile shows 470,000 or so distinct CDR3 sequences, around a quarter of them singletons. Findings of the study overall: While clones contracting from day 15 to 85 were balanced between CD4 and CD8, later expanders leaned CD4+. The study found contracting CD4+ clones mainly in CM and EM and contracting CD8+ clones in EMRA. Pre-infection memory contained some responding clones, which suggested that cross-reactive memory had joined.

Source material: PBMCs or a T cell subset sorted from them (not recorded which). The TCR originated in an adult woman who had mild COVID-19 (a few samples of this study predate the infection). Cell type and time point are not known.

The CDR3, as DNA: TGCGCCAGCAGGGACACCGGCAGTACAGATACGCAGTATTTT. Protein sequence: CASRDTGSTDTQYF. This sequence joins TRBV5-1 and TRBJ2-3, with D possibly matching TRBD1 (5 bases). Germline V lookup: CDR1 SGHRS, CDR2 YFSETQ. Trimming stripped 5 bases from V and 3 bases from J, with 13 bases between. The CDR3 has 14 residues.